Below are 27 T cell receptor beta chains sequenced from a single sample in a study of shared clonotypes between healthy human individuals. Naive CD8 cells, CD45RO-negative and positively selected for CCR7, excluded terminally differentiated effector memory CD45RA+ cells. The table came from immunoSEQ multiplex PCR; TCRdb's copy has only in-frame clones and leaves some out. The sample lists roughly 2,000,000 clones, about 94% seen once, with around 1.8% in the top ten. Sequencing was done on a sample of naive CD8+ T cells from PBMCs. These receptors all come from a man between 18 and 35 years old in good health. Some clones in this sample may be carry-over from other donors' samples.

The chain has TRBV10-3 and TRBJ2-7; possibly TRBD2 for D (5 bases). The CDR3 spans 15 residues. CDR1 is ENHRY and CDR2 is SYGVKD in the germline V gene. Trimming removed 4 bases from V and 0 bases from J, with 13 bases in between. The CDR3 sequence is CAISGGSTSSYEQYF. The CDR3 DNA reads TGTGCCATCAGTGGGGGATCAACTAGCTCCTACGAGCAGTACTTC.

This chain links TRBV2 with TRBJ2-3; D is undetermined. This CDR3 has 15 residues. The germline CDR1 and CDR2 sequences are SNHLY and FYNNEI. The V end was cut by 2 bases, the J end by 2 bases, with 11 bases between. CDR3 sequence reads: CASSESASLTDTQYF. In DNA, the CDR3 is TGTGCCAGCAGTGAATCCGCAAGTCTCACAGATACGCAGTATTTT.

The chain combines TRBV9 with TRBJ2-5, with D perhaps matching TRBD2 (5 bases). V lost 1 base and J 5 bases, leaving 15 bases between the germline ends. Germline CDR1 is SGDLS and CDR2 is YYNGEE. The CDR3 consists of 15 residues. The CDR3 is CASSVRASTGETQYF. The CDR3 nucleotides read TGTGCCAGCAGCGTACGGGCTAGCACTGGCGAGACCCAGTACTTC.

This clone was recorded once. The chain uses TRBV7-8 and TRBJ2-2; D remains unclear. The CDR3 is made up of 15 amino acids. Trimming removed 1 base from V and 4 bases from J, with 10 bases in between. Germline values: CDR1 SGHVS, CDR2 FQNEAQ. Here the CDR3 DNA reads TGTGCCAGCAGCTTAGTATTTCCGGGCACCGGGGAGCTGTTTTTT. It translates to CASSLVFPGTGELFF.

The genes are TRBV27 and TRBJ2-2; no definite D call. Trimming pared 2 bases from V and 6 bases from J, leaving 10 bases between. The CDR3 is made up of 14 amino acids. In germline, CDR1 is MNHEY, CDR2 SMNVEV (reference sequence). Written as DNA, the CDR3 is TGTGCCAGCAGTTTAAGGCCCTACGCCGGGGAGCTGTTTTTT. It yields the protein CASSLRPYAGELFF.

The chain recombines TRBV6-1 with TRBJ2-7; possibly TRBD1 or TRBD2 for D (5 bases each). The CDR3 consists of 14 residues. The V and J ends lost 6 bases and 0 bases respectively, with 12 bases between them. Per the germline V gene, CDR1 is MNHNS and CDR2 is SASEGT. The CDR3 spells CASRGWDGSYEQYF. In DNA form, the CDR3 reads TGTGCCAGCAGGGGCTGGGACGGCTCCTACGAGCAGTACTTC.

A note on this clone: Other nucleotide sequences from this sample produce the same CDR3. The J gene is TRBJ1-1, the V gene TRBV5-1; no reliable D call. This CDR3 region has 13 residues. The V gene's germline CDR1 is SGHRS and CDR2 YFSETQ. V dropped 4 bases and J dropped 0 bases, with 7 bases sitting between them. The CDR3 coding sequence is TGCGCCAGCAGCATGACGGTGAACACTGAAGCTTTCTTT. The encoded protein is CASSMTVNTEAFF.

The V gene is TRBV11-2, the J gene TRBJ1-2, with D possibly matching TRBD1 (5 bases). This CDR3 region has 13 residues. CDR1 and CDR2 (germline): SGHAT, FQNNGV. The V end was cut by 1 base, the J end by 7 bases, with 10 bases between. For the CDR3, the DNA is TGTGCCAGCAGCTTAGGGGTGGGACGTGGCTACACCTTC. As protein: CASSLGVGRGYTF.

With regard to this clone: Other DNA sequences within the sample encode an identical CDR3. The chain employs TRBV27 and TRBJ2-1, with D perhaps given as TRBD1 or TRBD2 (5 bases each). The CDR3 spans 16 residues. Trimming took 0 bases from V and 3 from J, leaving 12 bases between them. Looked up from germline, CDR1 is MNHEY and CDR2 is SMNVEV (reference sequence). The CDR3 spells CASSLSPGTNYNEQFF. CDR3 DNA sequence: TGTGCCAGCAGTTTATCCCCGGGGACGAACTACAATGAGCAGTTCTTC.

CDR3 residues: CASSPLGGRTEAFF. CDR3 in DNA: TGTGCCAGCAGCCCCCTCGGGGGCCGCACTGAAGCTTTCTTT. The gene calls are TRBV9 and TRBJ1-1; D perhaps matches TRBD1 (6 bases). With 4 bases removed from V and 4 bases from J, the gap between germline ends came to 14 bases. CDR3 size: 14 residues. Per germline, CDR1 SGDLS and CDR2 YYNGEE.

The chain carries TRBV14 and TRBJ2-5, with a weak D call TRBD2 (7 bases). Trimming shortened V by 4 bases and J by 1 base, and 19 bases separated the two germline ends. The CDR3 covers 17 residues. Germline assignment: CDR1 SGHDN and CDR2 FVKESK. In DNA form, the CDR3 reads TGTGCCAGCAGCCTGGGAGGGGGGGCGTACTCCCAAGAGACCCAGTACTTC. It encodes CASSLGGGAYSQETQYF.

The chain couples TRBV28 to TRBJ1-4, with D possibly matching TRBD1 (6 bases). Looked up from germline, CDR1 is MDHEN and CDR2 is SYDVKM. This CDR3 is 16 amino acids long. V was clipped by 3 bases and J by 0 bases, with 11 bases between them. CDR3 DNA sequence: TGTGCCAGCAGTTTGGTCGGGACAACAACTAATGAAAAACTGTTTTTT. It is translated as CASSLVGTTTNEKLFF. Full variable domain (rest looked up from reference TRBV28 and TRBJ1-4): DVKVTQSSRYLVKRTGEKVFLECVQDMDHENMFWYRQDPGLGLRLIYFSYDVKMKEKGDIPEGYSVSREKKERFSLILESASTNQTSMYLCASSLVGTTTNEKLFFGSGTQLSVL.

V is TRBV7-2 and J is TRBJ1-2, with D unclear. V was cut by 1 base and J by 4 bases, with 7 bases left in between. This CDR3 spans 13 amino acids. Germline CDR1 is SGHTA and CDR2 is FQGNSA. The CDR3 DNA reads TGTGCCAGCAGCTTAGGGGGTGGCTATGGCTACACCTTC. The encoded protein is CASSLGGGYGYTF.

The V gene is TRBV9, the J gene TRBJ1-1; tentative D call: TRBD1 (5 bases). The CDR3 has 15 amino acids. Germline V gene sequence: CDR1 SGDLS, CDR2 YYNGEE. Trimming shortened V by 0 bases and J by 1 base, and 10 bases separated the two germline ends. This chain's CDR3 is CASSVEVGTNTEAFF. CDR3 bases: TGTGCCAGCAGCGTAGAAGTTGGGACGAACACTGAAGCTTTCTTT.

This chain connects TRBV28 to TRBJ1-3; D gene uncertain. This CDR3 is 16 amino acids long. Trimming stripped 6 bases from V and 0 bases from J, with 15 bases between. Germline-derived CDR1 and CDR2 are MDHEN and SYDVKM. CDR3 in amino acids: CASSAHGGVSGNTIYF. CDR3 nucleotides: TGTGCCAGCAGCGCACATGGCGGAGTCTCTGGAAACACCATATATTTT.

V is TRBV2 and J is TRBJ1-2, with D unclear. V was shortened by 2 bases and J by 3 bases, with 7 bases between the two germline ends. This CDR3 has 13 residues. CDR1 SNHLY and CDR2 FYNNEI come from the germline V gene. The CDR3 DNA follows: TGTGCCAGCAGTGAAAAGGTTGACTATGGCTACACCTTC. Protein product: CASSEKVDYGYTF.

The chain is built from TRBV9 and TRBJ2-2, with D tentatively TRBD1 or TRBD2 (6 bases each). This CDR3 has 14 residues. Trimming took off 3 bases at V and 5 bases at J, with 11 bases between the two ends. Per germline, CDR1 SGDLS and CDR2 YYNGEE. In DNA, the CDR3 is TGTGCCAGCAGCGGAGGGGGGCAGACCGGGGAGCTGTTTTTT. Translating gives CASSGGGQTGELFF. Drawing the rest from reference TRBV9 and TRBJ2-2, the complete variable domain is DSGVTQTPKHLITATGQRVTLRCSPRSGDLSVYWYQQSLDQGLQFLIQYYNGEERAKGNILERFSAQQFPDLHSELNLSSLELGDSALYFCASSGGGQTGELFFGEGSRLTVL.

This clone was picked up one time. The chain uses TRBV15 and TRBJ1-5; D remains ambiguous. Per the germline V gene, CDR1 is LNHNV and CDR2 is YYDKDF (reference sequence). With 8 bases removed from V and 3 bases from J, the gap between germline ends came to 14 bases. The CDR3 length is 14 residues. The CDR3 here is CATQDRRVNQPQHF. In nucleotides, the CDR3 is TGTGCCACCCAGGATAGGCGGGTCAATCAGCCCCAGCATTTT.

The V call is TRBV7-9, the J call TRBJ1-4, with 10 bases lining up with TRBD1. V shed 5 bases, J shed 6 bases, and the junction held 15 bases outside the gene matches. The length of the CDR3 is 18 residues. CDR1 SEHNR and CDR2 FQNEAQ come from the germline V gene (reference sequence). As DNA, the CDR3 is TGTGCCAGCAGCCCTCCCGGACAGGGGGAAGCTTCCTATGAAAAACTGTTTTTT. It yields the protein CASSPPGQGEASYEKLFF. Full variable domain (remainder filled in from reference TRBV7-9 and TRBJ1-4): DTGVSQNPRHKITKRGQNVTFRCDPISEHNRLYWYRQTLGQGPEFLTYFQNEAQLEKSRLLSDRFSAERPKGSFSTLEIQRTEQGDSAMYLCASSPPGQGEASYEKLFFGSGTQLSVL.

This rearrangement joins TRBV7-9 to TRBJ1-2; D not resolved. The CDR3 loop spans 16 amino acids. Trimming removed 5 bases from V and 5 bases from J, with 21 bases in between. CDR1 and CDR2 from the germline V gene are SEHNR and FQNEAQ (reference sequence). This CDR3 is CASSKPDLPELYGYTF. The CDR3 region has the DNA TGTGCCAGCAGCAAACCCGATCTCCCTGAGCTTTATGGCTACACCTTC.

The J gene is TRBJ2-6, the V gene TRBV9, with 10 bases lining up with TRBD2. V dropped 3 bases and J dropped 0; count of bases not matched to a gene: 6. This CDR3 region has 18 residues. Germline V CDR1 and CDR2: SGDLS, YYNGEE. DNA of the CDR3: TGTGCCAGCAGCGACCCTAGCGGGAGACCCTCTGGGGCCAACGTCCTGACTTTC. It yields the protein CASSDPSGRPSGANVLTF.

The gene calls are TRBV10-3 and TRBJ2-1; D is perhaps TRBD2 (5 bases). The ends were cut back, 3 bases at V and 0 bases at J, with 9 bases in the middle. Germline V gene data show CDR1 as ENHRY and CDR2 as SYGVKD. The CDR3 loop spans 15 amino acids. The CDR3 protein is CAISDHRGSYNEQFF. CDR3 coding DNA: TGTGCCATCAGTGACCACCGGGGCTCCTACAATGAGCAGTTCTTC.

The J gene is TRBJ2-7, the V gene TRBV7-6; 7 positions agree with TRBD2. V dropped 5 bases and J dropped 3; count of bases not matched to a gene: 4. This CDR3 is 13 amino acids long. In germline, CDR1 is SGHVS, CDR2 FNYEAQ. CDR3 protein: CASSRGGVYEQYF. The CDR3 DNA reads as TGTGCCAGCAGCAGGGGAGGGGTCTACGAGCAGTACTTC.

The V and J genes are TRBV29-1 and TRBJ2-4, with D perhaps TRBD1 or TRBD2 (5 bases each). CDR1 SQVTM and CDR2 ANQGSEA come from the germline V gene. The CDR3 contains 13 residues. Trimming removed 8 bases from V and 10 bases from J, with 21 bases in between. The CDR3 region is CSNRTGHHWIQYF. CDR3 coding DNA: TGCAGCAACCGAACGGGGCACCATTGGATTCAGTACTTC.

As DNA, the CDR3 is TGTGCCAGCCGGTCCCAGCGGGAGGGGAACACCGGGGAGCTGTTTTTT. Translating gives CASRSQREGNTGELFF. The V and J genes are TRBV9 and TRBJ2-2; 10 nucleotides align to TRBD2. V dropped 7 bases and J dropped 1; count of bases not matched to a gene: 7. Germline V lookup: CDR1 SGDLS, CDR2 YYNGEE. There are 16 residues in the CDR3.

About this clone: Mismatch with germline at one junction end may stem from a read error. The chain recombines TRBV5-6 with TRBJ2-7; 8 nucleotides line up with TRBD1. The CDR3 runs 15 residues. Germline V CDR1 and CDR2: SGHDT, YYEEEE. The CDR3 loop reads CASRFGRGLLSEQYF. As DNA, the CDR3 is TGTGCCAGCCGCTTCGGCAGGGGGCTTCTCTCCGAGCAGTACTTC.

V and J are TRBV27 and TRBJ2-5, with TRBD1 matching 7 bases. The germline V gene has CDR1 MNHEY and CDR2 SMNVEV (reference sequence). The CDR3 is made up of 12 amino acids. J was trimmed by 5 bases and V by 10 bases; bases with no gene match: 7. The CDR3 DNA reads TGTGCCACTAGGACAGGAGGCGAGACCCAGTACTTC. The encoded protein is CATRTGGETQYF.